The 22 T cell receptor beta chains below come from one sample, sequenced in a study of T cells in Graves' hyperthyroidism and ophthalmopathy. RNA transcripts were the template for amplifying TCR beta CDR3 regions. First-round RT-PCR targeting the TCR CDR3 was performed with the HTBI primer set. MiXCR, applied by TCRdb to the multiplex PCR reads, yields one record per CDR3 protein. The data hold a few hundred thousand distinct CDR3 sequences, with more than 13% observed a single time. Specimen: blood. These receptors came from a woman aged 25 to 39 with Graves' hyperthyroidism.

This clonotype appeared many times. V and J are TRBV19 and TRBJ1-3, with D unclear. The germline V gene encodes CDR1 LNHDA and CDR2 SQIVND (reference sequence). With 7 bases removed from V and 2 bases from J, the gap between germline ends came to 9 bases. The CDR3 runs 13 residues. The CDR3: CASKEVPGNTIYF. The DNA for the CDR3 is TGTGCCAGTAAGGAAGTACCTGGAAACACCATATATTTT.

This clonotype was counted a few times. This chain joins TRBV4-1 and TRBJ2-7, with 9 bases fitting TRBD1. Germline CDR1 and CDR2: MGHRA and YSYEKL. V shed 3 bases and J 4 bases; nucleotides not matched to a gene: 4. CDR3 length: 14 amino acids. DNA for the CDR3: TGCGCCAGCAGCCACCCGGGACAGGGTTACGAGCAGTACTTC. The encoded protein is CASSHPGQGYEQYF.

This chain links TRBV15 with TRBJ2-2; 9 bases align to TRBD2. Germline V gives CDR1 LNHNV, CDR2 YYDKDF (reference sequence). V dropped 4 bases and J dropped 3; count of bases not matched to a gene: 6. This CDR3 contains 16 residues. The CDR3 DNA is TGTGCCACCAGCAAAGGACTAGCGTCTTACACCGGGGAGCTGTTTTTT. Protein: CATSKGLASYTGELFF. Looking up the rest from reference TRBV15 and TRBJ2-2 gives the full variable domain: DAMVIQNPRYQVTQFGKPVTLSCSQTLNHNVMYWYQQKSSQAPKLLFHYYDKDFNNEADTPDNFQSRRPNTSFCFLDIRSPGLGDTAMYLCATSKGLASYTGELFFGEGSRLTVL.

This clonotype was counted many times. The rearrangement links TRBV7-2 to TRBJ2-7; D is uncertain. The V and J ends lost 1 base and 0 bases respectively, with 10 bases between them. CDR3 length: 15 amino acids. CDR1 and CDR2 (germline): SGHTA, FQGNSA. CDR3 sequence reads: CASSLVAVYSYEQYF. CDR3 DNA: TGTGCCAGCAGCTTAGTGGCAGTCTACTCCTACGAGCAGTACTTC.

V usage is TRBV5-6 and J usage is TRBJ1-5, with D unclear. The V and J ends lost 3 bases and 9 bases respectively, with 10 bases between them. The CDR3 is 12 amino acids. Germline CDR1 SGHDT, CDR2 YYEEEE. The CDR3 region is CASSSPAGPQHF. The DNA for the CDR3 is TGTGCCAGCAGCTCGCCGGCGGGGCCCCAGCATTTT.

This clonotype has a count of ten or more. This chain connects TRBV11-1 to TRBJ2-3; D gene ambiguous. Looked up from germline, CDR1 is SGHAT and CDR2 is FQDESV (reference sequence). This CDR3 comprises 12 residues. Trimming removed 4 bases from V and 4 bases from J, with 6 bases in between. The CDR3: CASSSFADTQYF. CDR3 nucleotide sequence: TGTGCCAGCAGCTCCTTTGCAGATACGCAGTATTTT. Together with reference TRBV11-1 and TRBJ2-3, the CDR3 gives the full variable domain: EAEVAQSPRYKITEKSQAVAFWCDPISGHATLYWYRQILGQGPELLVQFQDESVVDDSQLPKDRFSAERLKGVDSTLKIQPAELGDSAMYLCASSSFADTQYFGPGTRLTVL.

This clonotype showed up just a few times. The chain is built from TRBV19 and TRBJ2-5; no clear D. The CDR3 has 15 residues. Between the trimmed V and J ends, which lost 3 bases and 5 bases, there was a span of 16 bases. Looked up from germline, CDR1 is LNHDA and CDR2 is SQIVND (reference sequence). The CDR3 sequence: CASSIGFSVRETQYF. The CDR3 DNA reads TGTGCCAGTAGTATCGGTTTCAGCGTCAGGGAGACCCAGTACTTC.

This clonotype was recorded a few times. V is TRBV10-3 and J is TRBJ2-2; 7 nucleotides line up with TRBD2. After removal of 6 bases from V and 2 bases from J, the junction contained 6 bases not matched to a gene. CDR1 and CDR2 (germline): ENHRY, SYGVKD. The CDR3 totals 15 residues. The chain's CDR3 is CAIRGLEKNTGELFF. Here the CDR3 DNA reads TGTGCCATCAGAGGACTAGAAAAAAACACCGGGGAGCTGTTTTTT.

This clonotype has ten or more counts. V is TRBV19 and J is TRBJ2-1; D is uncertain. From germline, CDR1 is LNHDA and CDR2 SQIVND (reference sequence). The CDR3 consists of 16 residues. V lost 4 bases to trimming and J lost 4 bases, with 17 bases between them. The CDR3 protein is CASSRKREVPYNEQFF. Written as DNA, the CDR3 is TGTGCCAGTAGTAGGAAAAGGGAAGTTCCTTACAATGAGCAGTTCTTC.

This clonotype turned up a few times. CDR3 loop: CASSANPGGYSNQPQHF. The CDR3 nucleotides read TGTGCCAGCAGCGCCAACCCCGGTGGTTATAGCAATCAGCCCCAGCATTTT. The chain employs TRBV11-1 and TRBJ1-5; D is unresolved. V was trimmed by 5 bases and J by 0 bases, leaving 17 bases between them. This CDR3 contains 17 residues. Per the germline V gene, CDR1 is SGHAT and CDR2 is FQDESV (reference sequence).

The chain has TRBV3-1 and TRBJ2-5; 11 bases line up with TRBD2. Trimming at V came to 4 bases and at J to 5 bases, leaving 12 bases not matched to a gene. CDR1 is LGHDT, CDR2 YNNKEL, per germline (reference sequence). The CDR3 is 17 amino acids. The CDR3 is CASSPGIAGGPGETQYF. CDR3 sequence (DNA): TGTGCCAGCAGCCCCGGAATAGCGGGAGGGCCGGGGGAGACCCAGTACTTC.

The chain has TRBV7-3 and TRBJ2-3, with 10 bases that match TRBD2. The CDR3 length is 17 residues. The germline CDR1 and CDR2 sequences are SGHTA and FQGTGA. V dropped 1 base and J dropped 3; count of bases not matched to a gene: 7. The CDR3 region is CASSLMASGSLTDTQYF. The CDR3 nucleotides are TGTGCCAGCAGCTTAATGGCTAGCGGGAGTTTGACAGATACGCAGTATTTT.

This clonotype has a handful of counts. The CDR3 loop reads CASTSAKGTDTQYF. The CDR3 region has the DNA TGTGCCAGCACTTCAGCGAAAGGCACAGATACGCAGTATTTT. The chain is built from TRBV25-1 and TRBJ2-3, with no clear D. From germline, CDR1 is MGHDK and CDR2 SYGVNS. The CDR3 is 14 amino acids. Trimming removed 7 bases at V and 1 base at J, with 12 bases between.

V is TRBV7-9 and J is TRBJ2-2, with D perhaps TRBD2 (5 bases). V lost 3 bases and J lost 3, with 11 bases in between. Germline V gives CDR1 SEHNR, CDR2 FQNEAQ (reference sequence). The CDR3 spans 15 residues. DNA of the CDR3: TGTGCCAGCAGCTTCAGGCAGGAGGACACCGGGGAGCTGTTTTTT. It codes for CASSFRQEDTGELFF.

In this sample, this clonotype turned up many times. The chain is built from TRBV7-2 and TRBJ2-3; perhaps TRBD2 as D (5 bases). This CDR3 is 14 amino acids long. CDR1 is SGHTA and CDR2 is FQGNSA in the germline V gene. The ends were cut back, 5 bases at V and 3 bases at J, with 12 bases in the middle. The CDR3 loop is CASSQSPGTDTQYF. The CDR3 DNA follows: TGTGCCAGCAGCCAATCCCCGGGGACAGATACGCAGTATTTT.

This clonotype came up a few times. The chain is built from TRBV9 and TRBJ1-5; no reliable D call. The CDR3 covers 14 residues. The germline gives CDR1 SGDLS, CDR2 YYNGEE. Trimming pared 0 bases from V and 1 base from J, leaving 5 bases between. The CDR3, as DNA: TGTGCCAGCAGCGTAGGCCCAAGCAATCAGCCCCAGCATTTT. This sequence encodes CASSVGPSNQPQHF.

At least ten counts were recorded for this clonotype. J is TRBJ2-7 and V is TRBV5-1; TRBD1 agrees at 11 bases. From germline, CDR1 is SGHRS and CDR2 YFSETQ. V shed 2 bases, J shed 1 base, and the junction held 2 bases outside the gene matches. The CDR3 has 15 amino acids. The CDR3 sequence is CASSFGTGGSYEQYF. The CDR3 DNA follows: TGCGCCAGCAGCTTTGGGACAGGGGGTTCCTACGAGCAGTACTTC.

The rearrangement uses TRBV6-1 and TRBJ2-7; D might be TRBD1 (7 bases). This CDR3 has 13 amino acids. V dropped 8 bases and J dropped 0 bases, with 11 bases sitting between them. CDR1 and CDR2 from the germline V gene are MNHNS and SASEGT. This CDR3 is CASGQGGSYEQYF. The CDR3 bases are TGTGCCAGCGGCCAGGGGGGCTCCTACGAGCAGTACTTC.

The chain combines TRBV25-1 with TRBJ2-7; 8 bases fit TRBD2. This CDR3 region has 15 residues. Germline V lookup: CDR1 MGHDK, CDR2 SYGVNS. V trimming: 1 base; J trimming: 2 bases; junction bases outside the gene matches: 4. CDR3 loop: CASSESSGGTYEQYF. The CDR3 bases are TGTGCCAGCAGTGAATCCAGCGGGGGAACCTACGAGCAGTACTTC.

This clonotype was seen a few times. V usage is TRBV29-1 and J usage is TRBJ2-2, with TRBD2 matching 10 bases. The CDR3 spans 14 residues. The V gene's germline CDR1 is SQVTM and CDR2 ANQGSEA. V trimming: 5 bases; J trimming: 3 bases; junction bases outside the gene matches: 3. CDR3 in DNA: TGCAGCGTTAAAAGCGGGAGGGACACCGGGGAGCTGTTTTTT. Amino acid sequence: CSVKSGRDTGELFF.

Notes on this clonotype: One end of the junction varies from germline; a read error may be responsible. The CDR3 DNA reads TGTGCTAGCAGCTTCGGGACAGGGGGCGCAGAGACCCAGTACTTC. It encodes CASSFGTGGAETQYF. The chain carries TRBV7-7 and TRBJ2-5; 12 bases line up with TRBD1. The CDR3 spans 15 residues. Per germline, CDR1 SSHAT and CDR2 FNYEAQ (reference sequence).

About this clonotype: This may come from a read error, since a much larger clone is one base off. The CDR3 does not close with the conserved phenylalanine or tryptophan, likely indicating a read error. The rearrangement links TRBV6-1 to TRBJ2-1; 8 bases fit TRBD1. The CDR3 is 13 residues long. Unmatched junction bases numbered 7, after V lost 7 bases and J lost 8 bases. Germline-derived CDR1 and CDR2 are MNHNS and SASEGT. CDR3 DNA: TGTGCCAGCACCAGGACAGGGTTCGATGAGCAGTTCCTC. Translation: CASTRTGFDEQFL.